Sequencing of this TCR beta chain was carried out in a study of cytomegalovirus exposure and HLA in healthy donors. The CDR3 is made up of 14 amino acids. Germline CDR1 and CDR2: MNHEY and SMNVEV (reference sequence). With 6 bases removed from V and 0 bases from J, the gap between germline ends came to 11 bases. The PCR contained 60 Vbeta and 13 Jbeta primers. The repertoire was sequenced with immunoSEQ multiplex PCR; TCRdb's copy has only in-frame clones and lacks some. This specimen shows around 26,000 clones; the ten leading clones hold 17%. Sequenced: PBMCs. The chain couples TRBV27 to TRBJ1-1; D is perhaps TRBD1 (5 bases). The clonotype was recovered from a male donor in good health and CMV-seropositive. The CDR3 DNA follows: TGTGCCAGCAGACCCGGACAAATGAACACTGAAGCTTTCTTT. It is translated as CASRPGQMNTEAFF.